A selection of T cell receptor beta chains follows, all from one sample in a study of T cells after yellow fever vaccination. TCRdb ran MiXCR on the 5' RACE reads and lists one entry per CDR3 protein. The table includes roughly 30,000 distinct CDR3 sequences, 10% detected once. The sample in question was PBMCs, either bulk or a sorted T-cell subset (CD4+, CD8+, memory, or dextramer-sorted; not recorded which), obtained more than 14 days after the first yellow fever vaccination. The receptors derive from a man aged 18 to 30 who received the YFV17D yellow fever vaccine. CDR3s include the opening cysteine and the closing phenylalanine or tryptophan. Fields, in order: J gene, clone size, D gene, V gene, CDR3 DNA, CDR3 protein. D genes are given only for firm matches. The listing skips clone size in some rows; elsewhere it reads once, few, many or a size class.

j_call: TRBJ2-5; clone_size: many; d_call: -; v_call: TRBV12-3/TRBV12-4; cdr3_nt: TGTGCCAGCAGTTTAGCAACCGCCCAAGAAGAGACCCAGTACTTC; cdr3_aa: CASSLATAQEETQYF
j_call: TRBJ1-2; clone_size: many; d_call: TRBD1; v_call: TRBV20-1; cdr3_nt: TGCAGTGCTAGAGATGGGGACAGGGGAAACTATGGCTACACCTTC; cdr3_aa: CSARDGDRGNYGYTF
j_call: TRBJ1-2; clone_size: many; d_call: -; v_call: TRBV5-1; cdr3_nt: TGCGCCAGCAGCTGGGGATCTAACTATGGCTACACCTTC; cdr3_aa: CASSWGSNYGYTF
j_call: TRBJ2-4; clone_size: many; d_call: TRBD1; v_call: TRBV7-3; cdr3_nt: TGTGCCAGCAGCCAGGACAGGGGGGTCGACAACATTCAGTACTTC; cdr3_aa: CASSQDRGVDNIQYF
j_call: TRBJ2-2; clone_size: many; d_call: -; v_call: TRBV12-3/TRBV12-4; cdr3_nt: TGTGCCAGCAGTTGGTTGGGGGCCGGGGAGCTGTTTTTT; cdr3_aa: CASSWLGAGELFF
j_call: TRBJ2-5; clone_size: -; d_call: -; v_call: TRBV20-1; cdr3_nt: TGCAGTGCTAGAGATCCAAGCGGGCGGGAGACCCAGTACTTC; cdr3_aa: CSARDPSGRETQYF
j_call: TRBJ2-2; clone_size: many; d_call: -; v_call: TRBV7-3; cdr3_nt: TGTGCCAGCAGCCGGACACCGTTGAACACCGGGGAGCTGTTTTTT; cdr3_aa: CASSRTPLNTGELFF
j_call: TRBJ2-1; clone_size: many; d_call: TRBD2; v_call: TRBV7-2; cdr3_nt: TGTGCCAGCAGCATTAGCGGGGGGATCCGTCCTGAGCAGTTCTTC; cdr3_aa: CASSISGGIRPEQFF
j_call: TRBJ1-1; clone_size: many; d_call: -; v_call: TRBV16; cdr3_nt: TGTGCCAGCAGCCAATCGGGCAGGAACACTGAAGCTTTCTTT; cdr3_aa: CASSQSGRNTEAFF
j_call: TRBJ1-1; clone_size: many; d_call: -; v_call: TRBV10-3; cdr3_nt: TGTGCCATCATGGGACATCTAAACACTGAAGCTTTCTTT; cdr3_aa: CAIMGHLNTEAFF
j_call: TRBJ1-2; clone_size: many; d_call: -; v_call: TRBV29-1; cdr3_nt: TGCAGCGTGGCGGCGGATTTAGCTAACTATGGCTACACCTTC; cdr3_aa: CSVAADLANYGYTF
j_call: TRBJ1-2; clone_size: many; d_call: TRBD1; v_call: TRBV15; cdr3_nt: TGTGCCACCAGCAAAAGGGGACAGGTCTATGGCTACACCTTC; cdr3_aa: CATSKRGQVYGYTF
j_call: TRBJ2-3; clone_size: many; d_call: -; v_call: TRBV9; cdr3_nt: TGTGCCAGCAGCGCAGACTCCGGACAGCTATTGCCAGATACGCAGTATTTT; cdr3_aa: CASSADSGQLLPDTQYF
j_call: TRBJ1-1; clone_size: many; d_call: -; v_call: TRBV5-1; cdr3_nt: TGCGCCAGCAGCTTGGACAGGCCGAACACTGAAGCTTTCTTT; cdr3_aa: CASSLDRPNTEAFF
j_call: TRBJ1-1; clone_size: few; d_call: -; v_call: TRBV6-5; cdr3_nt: TGTGCCAGCAGAAGGGGGGCCACTGAAGCTTTCTTT; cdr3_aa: CASRRGATEAFF
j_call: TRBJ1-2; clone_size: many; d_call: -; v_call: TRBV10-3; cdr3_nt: TGTGCCATCCGAAGGGGCTACACCTTC; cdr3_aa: CAIRRGYTF
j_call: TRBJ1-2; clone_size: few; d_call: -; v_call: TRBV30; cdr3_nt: TGTGCCTGGAGTCCGGACGTAGATGGCTACACCTTC; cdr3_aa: CAWSPDVDGYTF
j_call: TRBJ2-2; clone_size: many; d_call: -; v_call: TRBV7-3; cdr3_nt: TGTGCCAGCAGCCGCTCGGGGGCGGGGACCGGGGAGCTGTTTTTT; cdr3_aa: CASSRSGAGTGELFF
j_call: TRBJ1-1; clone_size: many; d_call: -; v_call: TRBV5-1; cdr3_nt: TGCGCCAGCAGCGCCTCAGGGAATATGGCTTTCTTT; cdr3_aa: CASSASGNMAFF
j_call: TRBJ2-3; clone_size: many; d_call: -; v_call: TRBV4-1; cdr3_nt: TGCGCCAGCAGCCAAAGGCAGAGTGCGCAGTATTTT; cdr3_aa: CASSQRQSAQYF
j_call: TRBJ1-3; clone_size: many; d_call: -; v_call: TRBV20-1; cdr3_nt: TGCAGTGCTCCCCAGCGACTTGGAAACACCATATATTTT; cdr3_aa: CSAPQRLGNTIYF
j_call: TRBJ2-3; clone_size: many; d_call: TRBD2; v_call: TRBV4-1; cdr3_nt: TGCGCCAGCAGCGCCCGCAACGGGGGGAGGGCAGATACGCAGTATTTT; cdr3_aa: CASSARNGGRADTQYF
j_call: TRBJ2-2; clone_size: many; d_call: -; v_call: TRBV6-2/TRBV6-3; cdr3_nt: TGTGCCAGCAGTTGGACAGTCACCGGGGAGCTGTTTTTT; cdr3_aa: CASSWTVTGELFF
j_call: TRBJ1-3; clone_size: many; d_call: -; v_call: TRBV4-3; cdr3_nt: TGCGCCAGCAGCCAAGCCTACAAGGTCATAACTGGAAACACCATATATTTT; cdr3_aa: CASSQAYKVITGNTIYF
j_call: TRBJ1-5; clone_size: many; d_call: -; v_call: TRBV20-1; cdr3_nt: TGCAGCTCCTACGGGGGCCAAAATCAGCCCCAGCATTTT; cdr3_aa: CSSYGGQNQPQHF
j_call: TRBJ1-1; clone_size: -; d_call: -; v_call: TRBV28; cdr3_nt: TGTGCCAGCAGTTTACAAGGCACTGAAGCTTTCTTT; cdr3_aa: CASSLQGTEAFF
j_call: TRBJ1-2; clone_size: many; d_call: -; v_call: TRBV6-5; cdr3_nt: TGTGCCAGCACCGTAGGACACCTCTATGGCTACACCTTC; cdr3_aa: CASTVGHLYGYTF
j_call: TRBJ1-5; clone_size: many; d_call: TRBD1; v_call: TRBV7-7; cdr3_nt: TGTGCCAGCAGCTTTCTCGGGACAGGGGGCAATCAGCCCCAGCATTTT; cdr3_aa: CASSFLGTGGNQPQHF
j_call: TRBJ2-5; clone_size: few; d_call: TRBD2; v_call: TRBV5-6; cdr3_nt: TGTGCCAGCAGCTCCTCGGGCGGGGGGAAGACCCAGTACTTC; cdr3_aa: CASSSSGGGKTQYF
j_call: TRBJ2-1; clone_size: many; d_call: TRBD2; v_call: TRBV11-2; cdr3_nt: TGTGCCAGCAGCTCGGGACTAGCGGGATACAATGAGCAGTTCTTC; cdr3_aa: CASSSGLAGYNEQFF
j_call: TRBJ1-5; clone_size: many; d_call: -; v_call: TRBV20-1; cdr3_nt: TGCAGTGCTAGAGGGGGATTTCTCCCGGTAGAGCAGCCCCAGCATTTT; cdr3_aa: CSARGGFLPVEQPQHF
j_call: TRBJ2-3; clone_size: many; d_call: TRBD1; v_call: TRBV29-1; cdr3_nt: TGCAGCGTTCGGGACAGGCCAACCCTAGATACGCAGTATTTT; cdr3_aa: CSVRDRPTLDTQYF
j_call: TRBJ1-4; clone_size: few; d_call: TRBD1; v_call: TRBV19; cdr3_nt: TGTGCCAGTAGTATCGGAGGGACAGGGCGTGAAAAACTGTTTTTT; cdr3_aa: CASSIGGTGREKLFF
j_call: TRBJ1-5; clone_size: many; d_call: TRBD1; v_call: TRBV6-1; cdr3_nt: TGTGCCAGCAGTCCAACTCAGGGGACAGGAACTAATCAGCCCCAGCATTTT; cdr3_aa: CASSPTQGTGTNQPQHF
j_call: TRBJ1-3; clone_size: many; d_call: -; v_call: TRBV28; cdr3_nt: TGTGCCAGCAGTTTATCCAGGTTCTCTGGAAACACCATATATTTT; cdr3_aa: CASSLSRFSGNTIYF
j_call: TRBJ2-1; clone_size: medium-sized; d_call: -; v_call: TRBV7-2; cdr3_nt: TGTGCCAGCAGCTTGGGGGCTCAATCCTACAATGAGCAGTTCTTC; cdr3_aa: CASSLGAQSYNEQFF
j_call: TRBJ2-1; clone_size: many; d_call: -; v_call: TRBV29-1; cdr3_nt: TGCAGCGTTGGATCGGGGGCGGAGGTTGAGCAGTTCTTC; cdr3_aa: CSVGSGAEVEQFF
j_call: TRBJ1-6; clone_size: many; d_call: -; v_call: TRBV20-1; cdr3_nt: TGCAGTGCTAGTCCTACAGGAAATTCACCCCTCCACTTT; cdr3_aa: CSASPTGNSPLHF
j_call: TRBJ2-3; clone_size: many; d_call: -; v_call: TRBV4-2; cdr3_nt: TGTGCCAGCAGCCAAGGGAGTCGGGGCACAGATACGCAGTATTTT; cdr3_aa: CASSQGSRGTDTQYF
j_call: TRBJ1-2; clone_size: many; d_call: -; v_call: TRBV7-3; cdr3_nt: TGTGCCAGCAGCCCCACCGGGGCAGGGAATTTCTATGGCTACACCTTC; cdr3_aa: CASSPTGAGNFYGYTF
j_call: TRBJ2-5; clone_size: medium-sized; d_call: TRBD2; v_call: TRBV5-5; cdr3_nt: TGTGCCAGCAGCTTGAATAGCGGGGGGGCCGAGACCCAGTACTTC; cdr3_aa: CASSLNSGGAETQYF
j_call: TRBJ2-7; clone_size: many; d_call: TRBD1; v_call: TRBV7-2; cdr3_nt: TGTGCCAGCAGCTTACAGGGGGCCTCTAGGGTCGAGCAGTACTTC; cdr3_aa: CASSLQGASRVEQYF
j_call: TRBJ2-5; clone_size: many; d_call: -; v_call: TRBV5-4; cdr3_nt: TGTGCCAGCAGCCAGCCCGATTCGAAAGAGACCCAGTACTTC; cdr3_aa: CASSQPDSKETQYF
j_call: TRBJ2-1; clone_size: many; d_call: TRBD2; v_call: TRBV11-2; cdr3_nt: TGTGCCAGCAGCCCTAGAGGAGCTAGCGGGGGGGTTGGTGAGCAGTTCTTC; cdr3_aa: CASSPRGASGGVGEQFF
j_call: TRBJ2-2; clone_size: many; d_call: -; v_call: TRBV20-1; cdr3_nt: TGCAGTGCGGATTCGGAGGGGGAGCTGTTTTTT; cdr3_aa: CSADSEGELFF
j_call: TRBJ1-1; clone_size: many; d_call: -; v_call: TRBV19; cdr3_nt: TGTGCCAGTAGTATGGATACAGCCCATGCCACTGAAGCTTTCTTT; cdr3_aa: CASSMDTAHATEAFF
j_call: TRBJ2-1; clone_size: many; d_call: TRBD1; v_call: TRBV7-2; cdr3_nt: TGTGCCAGCAGCTCCCCAACAGGGGGCTTGTCCTACAATGAGCAGTTCTTC; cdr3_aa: CASSSPTGGLSYNEQFF
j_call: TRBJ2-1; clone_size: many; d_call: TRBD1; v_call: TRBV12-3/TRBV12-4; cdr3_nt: TGTGCCAGCAGTTTAGCCACCGGGACAGGGAGCCCCTACAATGAGCAGTTCTTC; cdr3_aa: CASSLATGTGSPYNEQFF
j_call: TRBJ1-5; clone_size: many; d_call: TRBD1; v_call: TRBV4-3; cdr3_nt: TGCGCCAGCAGCCAAGACTGGACAGGGGGGCAGCCCCAGCATTTT; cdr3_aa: CASSQDWTGGQPQHF
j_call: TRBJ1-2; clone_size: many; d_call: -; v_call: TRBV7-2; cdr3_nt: TGTGCCAGCAGCATGGATATTAACTATGGCTACACCTTC; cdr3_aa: CASSMDINYGYTF
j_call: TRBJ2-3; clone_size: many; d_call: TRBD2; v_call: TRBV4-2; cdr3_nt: TGTGCCAGCAGCCGGTTAACTAGCGGGGGCACAGATACGCAGTATTTT; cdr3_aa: CASSRLTSGGTDTQYF
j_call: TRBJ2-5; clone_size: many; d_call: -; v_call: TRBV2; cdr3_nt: TGTGCCACTACCTCCTCTGGTGAGACCCAGTACTTC; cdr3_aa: CATTSSGETQYF
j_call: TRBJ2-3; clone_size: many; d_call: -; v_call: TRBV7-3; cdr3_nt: TGTGCCAGCAGCGATAAGGGGACCACAGATACGCAGTATTTT; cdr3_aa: CASSDKGTTDTQYF
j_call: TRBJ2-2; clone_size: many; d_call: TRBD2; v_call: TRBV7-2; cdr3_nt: TGTGCCAGCAGCCAGTCCCGGGGGGGCCACGGGGAGCTGTTTTTT; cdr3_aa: CASSQSRGGHGELFF
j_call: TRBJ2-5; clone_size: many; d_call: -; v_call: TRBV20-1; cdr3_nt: TGCAGTGCTAGAGCGGACTTACTGGGAGCCGCCTTC; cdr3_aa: CSARADLLGAAF
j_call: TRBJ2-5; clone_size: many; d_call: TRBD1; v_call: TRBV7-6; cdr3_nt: TGTGCCAGCAGCTTACGGGGCGACAGGGGGGCGTGGGGAGAGACCCAGTACTTC; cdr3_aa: CASSLRGDRGAWGETQYF
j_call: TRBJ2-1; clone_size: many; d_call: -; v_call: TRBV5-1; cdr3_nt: TGCGCCAGCAGCTTGTTGACCCAAATAAATGAGCAGTTCTTC; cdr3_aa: CASSLLTQINEQFF
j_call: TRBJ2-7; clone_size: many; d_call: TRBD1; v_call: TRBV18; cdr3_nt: TGTGCCAGCTCACCACCGGGGACAGGGGCAGGCGAGCAGTACTTC; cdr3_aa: CASSPPGTGAGEQYF
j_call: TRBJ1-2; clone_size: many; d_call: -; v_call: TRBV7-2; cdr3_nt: TGTGCCAGCAGCTTAATGACTAGTCCAGGCGGCTACACCTTC; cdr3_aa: CASSLMTSPGGYTF